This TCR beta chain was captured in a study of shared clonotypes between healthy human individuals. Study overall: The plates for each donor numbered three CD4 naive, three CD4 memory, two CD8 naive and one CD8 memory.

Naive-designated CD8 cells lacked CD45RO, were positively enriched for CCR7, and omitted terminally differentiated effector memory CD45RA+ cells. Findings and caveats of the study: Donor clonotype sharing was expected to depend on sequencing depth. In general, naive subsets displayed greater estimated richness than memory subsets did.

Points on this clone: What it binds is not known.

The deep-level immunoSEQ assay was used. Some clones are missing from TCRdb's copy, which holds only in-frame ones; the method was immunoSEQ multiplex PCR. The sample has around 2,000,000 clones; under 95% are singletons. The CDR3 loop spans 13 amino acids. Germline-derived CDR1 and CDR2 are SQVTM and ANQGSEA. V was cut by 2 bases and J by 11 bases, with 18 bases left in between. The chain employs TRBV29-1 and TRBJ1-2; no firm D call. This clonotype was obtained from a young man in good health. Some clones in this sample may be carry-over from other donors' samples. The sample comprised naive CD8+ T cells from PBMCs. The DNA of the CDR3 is TGCAGCGTTGAAAACGAACGTCCCTACCATTACACCTTC. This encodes CSVENERPYHYTF. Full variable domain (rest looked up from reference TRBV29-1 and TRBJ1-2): SAVISQKPSRDICQRGTSLTIQCQVDSQVTMMFWYRQQPGQSLTLIATANQGSEATYESGFVIDKFPISRPNLTFSTLTVSNMSPEDSSIYLCSVENERPYHYTFGSGTRLTVV.